Sequencing of this T cell receptor beta chain was carried out in a study of T-cell memory formation after mild COVID-19. On the study more broadly: TCR clusters largely stayed donor specific.

Looked up from germline, CDR1 is MNHNS and CDR2 is SASEGT. V was clipped by 8 bases and J by 1 base, with 11 bases between them. This CDR3 contains 14 residues. A single record per CDR3 protein comes from TCRdb applying MiXCR to the 5' RACE reads. The table has a few hundred thousand distinct CDR3 sequences, about 23% seen once; the top ten hold roughly an eighth. The study's findings and limits: Mostly located in CM and EM were contracting CD4+ clones, with contracting CD8+ clones located in EMRA. Still unconfirmed is whether the second-wave clones peaking on day 37 recognized SARS-CoV-2. Some clones that responded were present in memory (sampled pre-infection), which suggests cross-reactive memory joined.

Note on this clonotype: The antigen remains unidentified.

The source is an adult woman who had mild COVID-19 (a few samples of this study predate the infection). Cell type and time point are not known. The V gene is TRBV6-1, the J gene TRBJ2-2; possible D gene TRBD1, 5 bases. Sequences were obtained from PBMCs or a T cell subset sorted from them (not recorded which). The CDR3 region has the DNA TGTGCCAGCCTGGGGCAGGTGAACACCGGGGAGCTGTTTTTT. It codes for CASLGQVNTGELFF.